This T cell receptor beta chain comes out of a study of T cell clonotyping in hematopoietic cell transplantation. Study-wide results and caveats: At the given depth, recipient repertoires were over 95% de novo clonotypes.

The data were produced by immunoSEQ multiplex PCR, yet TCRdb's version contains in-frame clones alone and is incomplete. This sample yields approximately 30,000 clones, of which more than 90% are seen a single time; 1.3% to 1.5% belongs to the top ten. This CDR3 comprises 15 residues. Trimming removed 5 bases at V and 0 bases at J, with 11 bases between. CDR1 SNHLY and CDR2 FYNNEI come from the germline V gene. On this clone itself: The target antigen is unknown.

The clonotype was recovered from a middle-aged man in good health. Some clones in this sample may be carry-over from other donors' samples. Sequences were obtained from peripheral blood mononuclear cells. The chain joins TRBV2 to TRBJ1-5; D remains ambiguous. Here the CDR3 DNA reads TGTGCCAGCAGTTTTCCGACCGGTAGCAATCAGCCCCAGCATTTT. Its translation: CASSFPTGSNQPQHF.